The 7 T cell receptor beta chains below come from one sample, sequenced in a study of beta chain features in type 1 diabetes. Every isolated RNA sample was fully reverse transcribed, so sequencing captured expressed TCRB transcripts. Clones were read by immunoSEQ multiplex PCR, and TCRdb kept only the in-frame ones, dropping some. The table lists 250,000 to 350,000 clones, roughly 11% of them singletons, with 0.015% in the top ten. The sample was naive CD4+ T cells from blood. Source of these receptors: a woman aged 25-40 years in good health.

This clone was counted between two and nine times. V usage is TRBV27 and J usage is TRBJ2-6; 7 positions agree with TRBD2. Germline V gene lookup returns CDR1 MNHEY and CDR2 SMNVEV (reference sequence). After removal of 7 bases from V and 2 bases from J, the junction contained 14 bases not matched to a gene. CDR3 length equals 18 residues. The CDR3 DNA follows: TGTGCCAGCACTCCGTGGGGAGGGGCAATAGCTGGGGCCAACGTCCTGACTTTC. Translation: CASTPWGGAIAGANVLTF.

The chain is built from TRBV7-9 and TRBJ2-4; 16 bases map to TRBD2. This CDR3 contains 18 residues. Germline-derived CDR1 and CDR2 are SEHNR and FQNEAQ (reference sequence). V lost 5 bases to trimming and J lost 3 bases; unmatched junction nucleotides: 7. In DNA form, the CDR3 reads TGTGCCAGCAGCGAGGGACTAGCGGGAGGGCCGGGCAAAAACATTCAGTACTTC. This gives the protein CASSEGLAGGPGKNIQYF.

This clone was detected only a few times. The CDR3 DNA sequence: TGTGCCAGCAGTCGTGGGGGGTTGAGCTCCTACGAGCAGTACTTC. It encodes CASSRGGLSSYEQYF. The J gene is TRBJ2-7, the V gene TRBV7-9, with D tentatively TRBD2 (6 bases). Germline values: CDR1 SEHNR, CDR2 FQNEAQ (reference sequence). The length of the CDR3 is 15 residues. V shed 6 bases and J shed 0 bases, with 15 bases lying between them.

As DNA, the CDR3 is TGTGCCAGCAGTTTAAATCCGCAGCCCCAGCATTTT. Its translation: CASSLNPQPQHF. The chain combines TRBV28 with TRBJ1-5; D is unclear. There are 12 residues in the CDR3. CDR1 is MDHEN and CDR2 is SYDVKM in the germline V gene. Trimming took 2 bases from V and 7 from J, leaving 6 bases between them.

The chain joins TRBV19 to TRBJ2-7; possibly TRBD1 for D (6 bases). Germline V gene sequence: CDR1 LNHDA, CDR2 SQIVND (reference sequence). The CDR3 consists of 16 residues. The V gene lost 5 bases and the J gene lost 1 base, with 18 bases spanning the gap. The CDR3 protein is CASSDLGGVKSYEQYF. The DNA for the CDR3 is TGTGCCAGTAGTGATTTAGGGGGAGTGAAATCCTACGAGCAGTACTTC.

The table lists this clone with a few counts. The chain joins TRBV27 to TRBJ2-5, with 7 positions matching TRBD1. The CDR3 spans 13 residues. The V and J ends lost 6 bases and 5 bases, in that order; junction bases with no gene match: 6. Germline loops: CDR1 MNHEY, CDR2 SMNVEV (reference sequence). The CDR3 protein is CASSEGAEETQYF. The CDR3 region has the DNA TGTGCCAGCAGCGAGGGGGCGGAGGAGACCCAGTACTTC.

The DNA for the CDR3 is TGTGCCAGCTCAGTACAGGCCCCTCCAACTGGGGCCAACGTCCTGACTTTC. As protein: CASSVQAPPTGANVLTF. V is TRBV18 and J is TRBJ2-6, with a weak D call TRBD1 (5 bases). With 5 bases removed from V and 2 bases from J, the gap between germline ends came to 16 bases. Germline values: CDR1 KGHSH, CDR2 LQKENI. This CDR3 contains 17 residues. The variable domain in full, completed from reference TRBV18 and TRBJ2-6, reads NAGVMQNPRHLVRRRGQEARLRCSPMKGHSHVYWYRQLPEEGLKFMVYLQKENIIDESGMPKERFSAEFPKEGPSILRIQQVVRGDSAAYFCASSVQAPPTGANVLTFGAGSRLTVL.